This entry describes one T cell receptor (beta chain). Its antigen is still unknown. Generated by immunoSEQ multiplex PCR, the TCRdb table keeps only in-frame clones and is missing some. The table shows about 580,000 clones, with roughly 98% occurring only once. This entry belongs to a study of shared clonotypes between healthy human individuals. Whole-study context: A donor's plate count was three for CD4 naive and three for CD4 memory; CD8 naive had two and CD8 memory one. Broader study findings: Having only a few donors restricted how much genetic and exposure-history diversity was captured. In general, naive subsets displayed greater estimated richness than memory subsets did.

The CDR3 runs to 14 residues. Germline V gene lookup returns CDR1 MNHEY and CDR2 SVGAGI. The germline V and J ends were trimmed by 2 bases and 2 bases, with 10 bases remaining between them. The naive CD8 subset, CD45RO-negative cells positively selected for CCR7, excluded terminally differentiated effector memory CD45RA+ cells. Recent acute infections and vaccinations were absent in the healthy HIV-negative adult donors. J is TRBJ2-7 and V is TRBV6-5; no reliable D call. The receptor's source is a man in his thirties or forties in good health. Sequencing was done on a sample of naive CD8+ T cells sorted from blood. For the CDR3, the DNA is TGTGCCAGCAGTTACGGTCCAGGTACCTACGAGCAGTACTTC. Translated: CASSYGPGTYEQYF.